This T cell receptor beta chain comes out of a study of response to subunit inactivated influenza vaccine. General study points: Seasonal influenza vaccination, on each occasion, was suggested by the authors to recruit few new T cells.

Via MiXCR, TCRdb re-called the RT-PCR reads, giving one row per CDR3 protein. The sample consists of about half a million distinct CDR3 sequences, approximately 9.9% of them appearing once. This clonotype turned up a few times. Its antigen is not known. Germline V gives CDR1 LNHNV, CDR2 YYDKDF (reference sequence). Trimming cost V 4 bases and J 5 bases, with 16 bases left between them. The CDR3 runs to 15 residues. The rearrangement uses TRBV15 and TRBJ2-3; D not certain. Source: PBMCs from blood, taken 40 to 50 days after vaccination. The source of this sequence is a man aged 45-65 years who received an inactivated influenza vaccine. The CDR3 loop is CATSKTEPILDTQYF. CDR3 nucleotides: TGTGCCACCAGCAAGACGGAGCCCATCCTAGATACGCAGTATTTT.